Below, 7 T cell receptor beta chains from the same sample are listed, as sequenced in a study of shared clonotypes between healthy human individuals (dated by TCRdb to the early 2020s). CD8 naive samples were obtained by positive selection for CCR7 among CD45RO-negative cells, yielding a CD45RA+CCR7+ population from which TemRA cells were excluded. Library method: the immunoSEQ multiplex PCR assay. This immuneACCESS table, as held by TCRdb, lists in-frame sequences with V and J called but not all clones. Of the missing ones, under half trace to an unresolved V gene in checked studies; the others have no known cause. Within this sample are some 1,900,000 clones, with about 94% of them counted one time only. Approximately 1.2% of the sample is taken by the ten largest. Sequencing was carried out using naive CD8+ T cells sorted from blood. The sample's cell subset or site label, decoded: CD45RA+CCR7+. The receptors derive from a man between 18 and 35 years old in good health.

This sequence joins TRBV14 and TRBJ2-3, with D possibly being TRBD1 (5 bases). The germline V gene encodes CDR1 SGHDN and CDR2 FVKESK. The CDR3 sequence is 16 residues long. V was trimmed by 1 base and J by 2 bases, leaving 13 bases between them. DNA for the CDR3: TGTGCCAGCAGCCAAGTCGGACAACCATTCACAGATACGCAGTATTTT. Translation: CASSQVGQPFTDTQYF.

This clone came up once. This sequence joins TRBV18 and TRBJ2-2; the D is unclear. Trimming took 6 bases from V and 2 from J, leaving 16 bases between them. Germline-derived CDR1 and CDR2 are KGHSH and LQKENI. CDR3 size: 16 residues. CDR3 region: CASSPYENINTGELFF. As DNA, the CDR3 is TGTGCCAGCTCTCCTTATGAGAATATCAACACCGGGGAGCTGTTTTTT.

The rearrangement joins TRBV6-1 to TRBJ2-7; perhaps TRBD1 as D (5 bases). Per germline, CDR1 MNHNS and CDR2 SASEGT. This CDR3 has 13 residues. The ends were cut back, 5 bases at V and 5 bases at J, with 13 bases in the middle. The CDR3 DNA is TGTGCCAGCAGTCCCCGAAGGGGCGACGAGCAGTACTTC. Amino acids: CASSPRRGDEQYF.

This sequence joins TRBV10-3 and TRBJ2-5; D is uncertain. The CDR3 consists of 11 residues. Between the trimmed V and J ends, which lost 3 bases and 5 bases, there was a span of 4 bases. Germline lookup yields CDR1 ENHRY and CDR2 SYGVKD. The chain's CDR3 is CAISDSETQYF. The DNA for the CDR3 is TGTGCCATCAGTGACTCGGAGACCCAGTACTTC.

The V call is TRBV19, the J call TRBJ2-5; D is perhaps TRBD1 (6 bases). Trimming removed 4 bases at V and 4 bases at J, with 13 bases between. The CDR3 is 14 amino acids. Germline lookup yields CDR1 LNHDA and CDR2 SQIVND (reference sequence). The CDR3 sequence: CASSTIGQTETQYF. The CDR3 DNA follows: TGTGCCAGTAGTACAATAGGACAGACAGAGACCCAGTACTTC.

V gene TRBV5-4 combines with J gene TRBJ2-1, with 7 nucleotides matching TRBD2. The V gene's germline CDR1 is SGHNT and CDR2 YYREEE (reference sequence). This CDR3 is 15 amino acids long. After removal of 2 bases from V and 7 bases from J, the junction contained 9 bases not matched to a gene. CDR3 loop: CASSFGGGSSNEQFF. CDR3 sequence (DNA): TGTGCCAGCAGCTTTGGGGGAGGGAGTTCGAATGAGCAGTTCTTC.

The chain has TRBV7-9 and TRBJ1-2; D gene unclear. The CDR3 is 15 residues long. Looked up from germline, CDR1 is SEHNR and CDR2 is FQNEAQ (reference sequence). Trimming pared 0 bases from V and 0 bases from J, leaving 8 bases between. This CDR3 reads CASSLAQQTNYGYTF. CDR3 nucleotides: TGTGCCAGCAGCTTAGCGCAGCAGACTAACTATGGCTACACCTTC.